This TCR beta chain was found in a study of T cell responses to AZD1222 COVID-19 vaccine. Study results and limitations: An increase in Spike-specific TCR breadth and depth was observed after two AZD1222 doses. Mostly white British, mostly female donors; authors suggested clonal diversity may be underestimated. CD4 TCRs linked to vaccination spanned spike, dominating at 160-218 and 743-854. Unmutated variant regions are reportedly the target of nearly half of TCRs that are spike-specific.

TCRdb's table, derived via immunoSEQ multiplex PCR, lists solely in-frame clones and lacks some. Of about 180,000 clones listed, about 93% are singletons. Trimming took off 1 base at V and 7 bases at J, with 13 bases between the two ends. The CDR3 runs 13 residues. Germline V lookup: CDR1 GTSNPN, CDR2 SVGIG (reference sequence). With regard to this clone: Its target is unknown.

Sequences were derived from peripheral blood, sampled 28 days after the second dose of the MenACWY control vaccine. The chain couples TRBV30 to TRBJ1-2; no clear D gene. The source of this sequence is an adult who received the MenACWY meningococcal vaccine as a control. The CDR3 bases are TGTGCCTGGAGTGGCCGGGTGTCGAGTGGCTACACCTTC. It codes for CAWSGRVSSGYTF.